The entry below gives a single TCR beta chain sequence along with its context. The CDR3 runs to 13 residues. Germline lookup yields CDR1 MNHNS and CDR2 SASEGT. Trimming shortened V by 2 bases and J by 6 bases, and 8 bases separated the two germline ends. The sample comes from a study of blood T cell repertoires in COVID-19. The repertoire was sequenced with immunoSEQ multiplex PCR; TCRdb's copy has only in-frame clones and lacks some. The sample carries about 110,000 clones, around 89% recorded once. This chain links TRBV6-1 with TRBJ1-5; D gene ambiguous. The sequenced sample was peripheral blood. The source of this sequence is a woman over 75 with acute or convalescent COVID-19. Written as DNA, the CDR3 is TGTGCCAGCAGTGAATGGCGGGCTCAGCCCCAGCATTTT. It yields the protein CASSEWRAQPQHF.